This T cell receptor (beta chain) was retrieved from a study of blood T cell repertoires in COVID-19. Study context: COVID-19 samples, acute and convalescent, were from the United States, Italy and Spain. Sources were T cells, B-cell-depleted T cells, or PBMCs; the material itself was cDNA or gDNA.

Researchers sorted participants into cohorts using their self-reported clinical history. CDR3 length equals 15 residues. In germline, CDR1 is SGHTA, CDR2 FQGNSA. V was trimmed by 0 bases and J by 6 bases, leaving 11 bases between them. Authors' analysis steps: By means of reference gene primer amplification, nucleated cell counts were estimated. Repertoires were generated with immunoSEQ multiplex PCR, while TCRdb's copy carries only in-frame clones and drops some. That table is the source of V, J and clone size, and D and trimming were worked out from the DNA. Here the sample spans approximately 320,000 clones, roughly 89% being singletons.

The specimen sequenced was PBMCs or T cells enriched from blood (not recorded which). The sequence came from a young woman who had recovered from COVID-19. The genes are TRBV7-2 and TRBJ2-2; D might be TRBD2 (7 bases). This CDR3 reads CASSLAGGPPGELFF. In nucleotides, the CDR3 is TGTGCCAGCAGCTTAGCGGGGGGGCCCCCCGGGGAGCTGTTTTTT.